This TCR beta chain was observed in a study of identical twins. Study-level findings and limits: Among beta out-of-frame sequences, excess sharing between twins appeared weaker.

Germline V gives CDR1 ENHRY, CDR2 SYGVKD. Trimming cost V 0 bases and J 2 bases, with 17 bases left between them. This CDR3 comprises 18 residues. This clonotype has a single count. Its antigen is still unknown. All donors comprised healthy Caucasians. A universal primer site was created by template switching, with the cDNA bearing unique molecular identifiers. Via MiXCR, TCRdb re-called the 5' RACE reads, giving one row per CDR3 protein. The sample records a few hundred thousand distinct CDR3 sequences, roughly 15% being singletons. The same data also contributed to another study, on yellow fever vaccine responses in identical twins.

The sequence came from a woman younger than 35 in good health. Sequencing input: CD4+ T cells sorted from blood. The V and J genes are TRBV10-3 and TRBJ2-1; D possibly uses TRBD1 or TRBD2 (6 bases each). This CDR3 is CAISESGGRGPTYNEQFF. For the CDR3, the DNA is TGTGCCATCAGTGAGTCAGGGGGGCGGGGACCAACCTACAATGAGCAGTTCTTC.